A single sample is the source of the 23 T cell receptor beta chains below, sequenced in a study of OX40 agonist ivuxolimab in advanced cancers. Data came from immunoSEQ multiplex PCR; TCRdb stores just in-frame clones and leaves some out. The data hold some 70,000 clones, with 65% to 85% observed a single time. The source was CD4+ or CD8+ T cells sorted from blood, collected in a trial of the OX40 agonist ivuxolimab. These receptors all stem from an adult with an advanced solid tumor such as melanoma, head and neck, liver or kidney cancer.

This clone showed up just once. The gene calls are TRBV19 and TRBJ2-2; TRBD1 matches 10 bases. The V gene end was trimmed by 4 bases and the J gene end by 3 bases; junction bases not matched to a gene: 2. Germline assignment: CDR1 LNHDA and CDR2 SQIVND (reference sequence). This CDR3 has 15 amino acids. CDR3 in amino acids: CASSTGTGDTGELFF. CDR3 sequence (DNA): TGTGCCAGTAGTACCGGGACAGGGGACACCGGGGAGCTGTTTTTT.

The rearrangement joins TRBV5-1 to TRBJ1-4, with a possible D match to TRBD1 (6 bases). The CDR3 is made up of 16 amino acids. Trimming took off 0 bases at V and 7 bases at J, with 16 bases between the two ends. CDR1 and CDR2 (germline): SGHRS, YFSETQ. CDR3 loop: CASSLGTVGASEKLFF. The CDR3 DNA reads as TGCGCCAGCAGCTTGGGGACAGTGGGAGCCTCTGAAAAACTGTTTTTT.

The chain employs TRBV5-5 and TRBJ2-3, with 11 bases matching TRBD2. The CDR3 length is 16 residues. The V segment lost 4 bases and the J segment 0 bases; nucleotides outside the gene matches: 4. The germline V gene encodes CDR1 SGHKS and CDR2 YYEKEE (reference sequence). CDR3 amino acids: CASSPTSGSSTDTQYF. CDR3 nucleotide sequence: TGTGCCAGCAGCCCTACTAGCGGGAGTAGCACAGATACGCAGTATTTT.

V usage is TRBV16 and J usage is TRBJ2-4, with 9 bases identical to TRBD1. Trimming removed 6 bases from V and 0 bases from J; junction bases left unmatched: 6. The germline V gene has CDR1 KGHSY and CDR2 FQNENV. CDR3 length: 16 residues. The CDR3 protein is CASRGQGSIAKNIQYF. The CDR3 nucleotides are TGTGCCAGCAGGGGACAGGGATCAATAGCCAAAAACATTCAGTACTTC.

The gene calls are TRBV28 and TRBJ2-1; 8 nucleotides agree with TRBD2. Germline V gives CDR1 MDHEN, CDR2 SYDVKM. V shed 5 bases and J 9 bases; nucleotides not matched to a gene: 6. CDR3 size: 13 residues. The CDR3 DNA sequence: TGTGCCAGCAGTCCCGGCGGGGGGAGTGAGCAGTTCTTC. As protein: CASSPGGGSEQFF. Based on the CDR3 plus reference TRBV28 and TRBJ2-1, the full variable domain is DVKVTQSSRYLVKRTGEKVFLECVQDMDHENMFWYRQDPGLGLRLIYFSYDVKMKEKGDIPEGYSVSREKKERFSLILESASTNQTSMYLCASSPGGGSEQFFGPGTRLTVL.

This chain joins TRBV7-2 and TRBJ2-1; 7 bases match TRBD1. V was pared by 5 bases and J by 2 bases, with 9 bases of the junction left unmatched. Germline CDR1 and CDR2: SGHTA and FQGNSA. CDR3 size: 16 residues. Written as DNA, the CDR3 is TGTGCCAGCAGCGTAATGACAGGGTTCGCCTACAATGAGCAGTTCTTC. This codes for CASSVMTGFAYNEQFF.

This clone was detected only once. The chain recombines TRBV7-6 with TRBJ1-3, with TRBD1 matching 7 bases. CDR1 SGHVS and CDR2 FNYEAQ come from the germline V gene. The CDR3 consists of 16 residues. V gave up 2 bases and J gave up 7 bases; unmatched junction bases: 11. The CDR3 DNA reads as TGTGCCAGCAGCTTAATGCCCTCGGGACAGTACAACACCATATATTTT. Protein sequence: CASSLMPSGQYNTIYF.

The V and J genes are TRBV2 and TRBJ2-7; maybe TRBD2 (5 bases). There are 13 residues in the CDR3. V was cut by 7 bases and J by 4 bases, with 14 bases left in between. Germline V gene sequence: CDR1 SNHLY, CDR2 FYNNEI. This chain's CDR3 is CASMEERPYEQYV. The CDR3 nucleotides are TGTGCCAGCATGGAGGAGCGTCCATACGAGCAGTACGTC.

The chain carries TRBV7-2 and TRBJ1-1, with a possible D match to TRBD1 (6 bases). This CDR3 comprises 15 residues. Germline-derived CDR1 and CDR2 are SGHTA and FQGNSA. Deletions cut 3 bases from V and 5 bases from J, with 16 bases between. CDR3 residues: CASSFLGGTNTEAFF. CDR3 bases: TGTGCCAGCAGCTTCTTAGGGGGGACGAATACTGAAGCTTTCTTT.

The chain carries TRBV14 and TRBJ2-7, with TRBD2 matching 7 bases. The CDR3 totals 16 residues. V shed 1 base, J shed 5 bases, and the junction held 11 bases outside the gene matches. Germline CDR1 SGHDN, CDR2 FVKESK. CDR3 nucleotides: TGTGCCAGCAGCCAAGGGTTGGCTAGCGGAGTCCACGAGCAGTACTTC. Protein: CASSQGLASGVHEQYF.

In nucleotides, the CDR3 is TGTGCCATCAGTGAGGCTCCCCCGTCCTGGGGGTCTGGGGCCAACGTCCTGACTTTC. This gives the protein CAISEAPPSWGSGANVLTF. The J gene is TRBJ2-6, the V gene TRBV10-3, with D perhaps given as TRBD1 or TRBD2 (5 bases each). Germline V gene data show CDR1 as ENHRY and CDR2 as SYGVKD. The CDR3 sequence is 19 residues long. V lost 2 bases and J lost 1, with 18 bases in between.

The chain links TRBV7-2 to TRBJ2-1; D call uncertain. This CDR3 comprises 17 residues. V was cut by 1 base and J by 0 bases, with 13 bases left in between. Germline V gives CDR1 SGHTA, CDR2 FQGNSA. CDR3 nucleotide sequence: TGTGCCAGCAGCTTAGTAACGAGACCGAGCTCCTACAATGAGCAGTTCTTC. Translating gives CASSLVTRPSSYNEQFF. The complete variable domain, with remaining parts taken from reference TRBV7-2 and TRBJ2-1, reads GAGVSQSPSNKVTEKGKDVELRCDPISGHTALYWYRQSLGQGLEFLIYFQGNSAPDKSGLPSDRFSAERTGGSVSTLTIQRTQQEDSAVYLCASSLVTRPSSYNEQFFGPGTRLTVL.

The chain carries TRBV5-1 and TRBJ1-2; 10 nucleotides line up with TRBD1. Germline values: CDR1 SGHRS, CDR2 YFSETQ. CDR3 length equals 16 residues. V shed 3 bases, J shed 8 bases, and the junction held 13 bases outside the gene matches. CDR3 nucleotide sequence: TGCGCCAGCAGCTGGGACCGCCGGGACAGGGGTCAAGGCTACACCTTC. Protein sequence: CASSWDRRDRGQGYTF.

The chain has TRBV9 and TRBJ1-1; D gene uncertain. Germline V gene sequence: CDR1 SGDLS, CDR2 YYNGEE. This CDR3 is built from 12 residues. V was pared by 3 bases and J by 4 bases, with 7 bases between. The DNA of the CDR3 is TGTGCCAGCAGCGCCGGTTCCACTGAAGCTTTCTTT. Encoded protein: CASSAGSTEAFF.

CDR3 DNA: TGCAGCGTTGAAGATCAGGCGGGAGGAGGGGATACGCAGTATTTT. Amino acids: CSVEDQAGGGDTQYF. V gene TRBV29-1 combines with J gene TRBJ2-3; the match to TRBD2 covers 8 bases. The V and J ends lost 0 bases and 6 bases, in that order; junction bases with no gene match: 8. There are 15 residues in the CDR3. The germline V gene has CDR1 SQVTM and CDR2 ANQGSEA.

The CDR3 protein is CASSLGVPYGYTF. The CDR3 DNA sequence: TGTGCCAGCAGCTTAGGGGTCCCTTATGGCTACACCTTC. This rearrangement joins TRBV7-2 to TRBJ1-2; no definite D call. This CDR3 spans 13 amino acids. The germline gives CDR1 SGHTA, CDR2 FQGNSA. V lost 1 base and J 5 bases, leaving 8 bases between the germline ends.

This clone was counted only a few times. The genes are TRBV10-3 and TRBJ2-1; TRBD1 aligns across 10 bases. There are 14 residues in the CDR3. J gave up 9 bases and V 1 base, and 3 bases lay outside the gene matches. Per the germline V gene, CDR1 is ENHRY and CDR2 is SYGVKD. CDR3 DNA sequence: TGTGCCATCAGTGAGTGGGGACAGGGGTCTGAGCAGTTCTTC. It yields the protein CAISEWGQGSEQFF.

The chain's CDR3 is CASSSRMSSGNTIYF. The CDR3 DNA reads TGTGCCAGTAGTTCAAGGATGAGCTCTGGAAACACCATATATTTT. This chain uses TRBV19 with TRBJ1-3, with D hard to call. Germline V gives CDR1 LNHDA, CDR2 SQIVND (reference sequence). Trimming cost V 5 bases and J 0 bases, with 11 bases left between them. The CDR3 length is 15 residues.

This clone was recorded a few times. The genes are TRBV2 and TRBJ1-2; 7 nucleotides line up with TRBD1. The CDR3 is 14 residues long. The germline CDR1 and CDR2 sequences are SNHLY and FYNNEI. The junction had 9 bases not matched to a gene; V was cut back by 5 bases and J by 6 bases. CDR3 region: CASSRTGQQDGYTF. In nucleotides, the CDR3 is TGTGCCAGCAGTAGAACGGGACAGCAAGATGGCTACACCTTC.

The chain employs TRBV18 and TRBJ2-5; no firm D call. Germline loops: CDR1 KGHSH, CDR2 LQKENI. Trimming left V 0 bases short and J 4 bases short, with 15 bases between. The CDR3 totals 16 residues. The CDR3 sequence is CASSPPAGDRRETQYF. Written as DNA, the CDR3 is TGTGCCAGCTCACCACCGGCTGGGGATAGGAGAGAGACCCAGTACTTC.

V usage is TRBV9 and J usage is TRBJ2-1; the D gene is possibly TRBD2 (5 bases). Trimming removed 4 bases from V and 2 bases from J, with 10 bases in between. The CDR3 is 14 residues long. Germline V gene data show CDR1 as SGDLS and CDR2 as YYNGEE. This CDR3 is CASSRGIPYNEQFF. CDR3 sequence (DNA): TGTGCCAGCAGCCGGGGTATCCCCTACAATGAGCAGTTCTTC.

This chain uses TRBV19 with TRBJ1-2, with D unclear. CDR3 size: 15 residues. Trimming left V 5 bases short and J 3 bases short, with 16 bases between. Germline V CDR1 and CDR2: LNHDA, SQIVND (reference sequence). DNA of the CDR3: TGTGCCAGTAGTCTAGGCGCAGGATTGTACTATGGCTACACCTTC. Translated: CASSLGAGLYYGYTF.

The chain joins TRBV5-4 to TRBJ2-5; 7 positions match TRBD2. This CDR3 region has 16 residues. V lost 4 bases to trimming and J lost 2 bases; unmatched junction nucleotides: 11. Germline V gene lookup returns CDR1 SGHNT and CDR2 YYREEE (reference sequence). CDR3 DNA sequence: TGTGCCAGCAGCGGGGAGGGTCGGGAGAGGCAAGAGACCCAGTACTTC. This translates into CASSGEGRERQETQYF.